The 9 T cell receptor beta chains presented below share a single source sample, sequenced in a study of blood T cell repertoires in COVID-19. Measured with immunoSEQ multiplex PCR; TCRdb has only the in-frame clones, and not every one. The sample has 100,000 to 150,000 clones; more than 70% are singletons. The sequenced sample was peripheral blood. The receptors stem from a man between 65 and 85 years old with acute or convalescent COVID-19.

This chain joins TRBV10-2 and TRBJ1-2; D unclear. The CDR3 is made up of 14 amino acids. With 4 bases removed from V and 3 bases from J, the gap between germline ends came to 12 bases. Germline CDR1 reads WSHSY; CDR2 reads SAAADI. CDR3 region: CASSASQAHYGYTF. In DNA, the CDR3 is TGCGCCAGCAGTGCGAGCCAGGCGCACTATGGCTACACCTTC.

Note on this clone: At the DNA level, this CDR3 is encoded by other sequences in the same sample as well. The chain links TRBV7-6 to TRBJ1-5, with D perhaps matching TRBD1 (5 bases). The V end lost 1 base, the J end lost 2 bases, and 9 bases lay between the germline ends. Looked up from germline, CDR1 is SGHVS and CDR2 is FNYEAQ. This CDR3 has 15 residues. The CDR3 DNA is TGTGCCAGCAGCTTAGGAACAGGAGGCAATCAGCCCCAGCATTTT. Protein product: CASSLGTGGNQPQHF.

The chain employs TRBV27 and TRBJ1-1; TRBD1 agrees at 7 bases. Germline assignment: CDR1 MNHEY and CDR2 SMNVEV (reference sequence). V trimming: 3 bases; J trimming: 1 base; junction bases outside the gene matches: 5. The CDR3 runs to 15 residues. The CDR3 is CASSFRRDRNTEAFF. CDR3 sequence (DNA): TGTGCCAGCAGTTTCCGCCGGGACAGGAACACTGAAGCTTTCTTT.

This chain connects TRBV6-5 to TRBJ2-7, with 11 bases aligning to TRBD2. V lost 6 bases, J lost 4 bases, and 8 bases stayed unmatched. The CDR3 is 15 residues long. Germline CDR1 is MNHEY and CDR2 is SVGAGI. CDR3 coding DNA: TGTGCCAGCAGGCCTCTAGCGGGGGGCATTTACGAGCAGTACTTC. It encodes CASRPLAGGIYEQYF.

This clone has more than one count but fewer than ten. The rearrangement uses TRBV19 and TRBJ1-1, with 8 bases aligning to TRBD1. Germline V gives CDR1 LNHDA, CDR2 SQIVND (reference sequence). With V trimmed by 5 bases and J by 4 bases, 6 bases remained unmatched. The CDR3 is 14 amino acids. This CDR3 is CASSVGQVSTEAFF. The CDR3 DNA sequence: TGTGCCAGTAGTGTGGGACAGGTAAGCACTGAAGCTTTCTTT.

The gene calls are TRBV3-1 (or the pseudogene TRBV3-2) and TRBJ2-5; the D gene is possibly TRBD1 (5 bases). V shed 3 bases and J shed 1 base, with 9 bases lying between them. The CDR3 spans 14 residues. CDR1 is LGHDT, CDR2 YNNKEL, per germline (reference sequence). The CDR3 DNA reads as TGTGCCAGCAGCCAGCAGGGATTCCAAGAGACCCAGTACTTC. Translation gives CASSQQGFQETQYF.

This clone appeared once. This chain joins TRBV3-1 (or the pseudogene TRBV3-2) and TRBJ1-6, with D perhaps matching TRBD1 (6 bases). Trimming took off 6 bases at V and 8 bases at J, with 11 bases between the two ends. This CDR3 spans 13 amino acids. The germline gives CDR1 LGHDT, CDR2 YNNKEL (reference sequence). CDR3 sequence reads: CASSQTGDSPLHF. Written as DNA, the CDR3 is TGTGCCAGCAGTCAGACAGGTGATTCACCCCTCCACTTT.

This chain uses TRBV18 with TRBJ2-7, with D uncertain. The CDR3 sequence is 12 residues long. Germline CDR1 KGHSH, CDR2 LQKENI. The ends were cut back, 1 base at V and 11 bases at J, with 12 bases in the middle. Here the CDR3 reads CASSPQDNVKYF. In DNA form, the CDR3 reads TGTGCCAGCTCACCACAAGACAACGTGAAGTACTTC.

This rearrangement joins TRBV6-5 to TRBJ1-6, with D perhaps matching TRBD1 (6 bases). Germline values: CDR1 MNHEY, CDR2 SVGAGI. The CDR3 runs to 15 residues. V was trimmed by 6 bases and J by 6 bases, leaving 15 bases between them. In DNA, the CDR3 is TGTGCCAGCAGCATGGACAGAGGCCTTAATTCACCCCTCCACTTT. It codes for CASSMDRGLNSPLHF.